This is a list of T cell receptor beta chains from one sample in a study of cytomegalovirus exposure and HLA in healthy donors. Data came from immunoSEQ multiplex PCR; TCRdb stores just in-frame clones and leaves some out. The table includes around 200,000 clones, nearly 80% detected once. The sequenced material came from PBMCs. The source is a male donor in good health and CMV-seronegative. Each CDR3 is given with its conserved first and last residue.

j_call v_call cdr3_aa
TRBJ2-7 TRBV9 CASSVGGGEQYF
TRBJ1-2 TRBV4-3 CASSPGLLGYGYTF
TRBJ2-1 TRBV19 CASSPIAGGPVNEQFF
TRBJ1-2 TRBV5-1 CASSLEDRAHGYTF
TRBJ2-4 TRBV9 CASSVRTGGDIQYF
TRBJ1-1 TRBV5-1 CASSLGGGNTDAFF
TRBJ1-2 TRBV27 CASSASGTVYGYTF
TRBJ1-6 TRBV14 CASSPLDQGGNSPLHF
TRBJ2-7 TRBV7-3 CASSLTGVGSYEQYF
TRBJ2-7 TRBV6-1 CASSEARGWGKQYF
TRBJ1-4 TRBV4-2 CASSQDLVVEEKLFF
TRBJ2-5 TRBV18 CASSPAGETQYF
TRBJ1-1 TRBV7-6 CASSLGTYTEAFF
TRBJ1-2 TRBV6-4 CASSDPGLDYTF
TRBJ1-1 TRBV28 CASSPYTGMNTEAFF
TRBJ2-2 TRBV28 CASSLTGSAGELFF
TRBJ1-5 TRBV6-6 CASSSRGGGLDQPQHF
TRBJ2-1 TRBV5-1 CASSPGVGTDNEQFF
TRBJ2-5 TRBV7-9 CASSWAPGQGLRETQYF
TRBJ2-1 TRBV4-3 CASSQEPPGSYNEQFF
TRBJ1-3 TRBV7-9 CASSLSQTGNTIYF
TRBJ1-4 TRBV5-6 CASSLLDRGRIGEKLFF
TRBJ2-1 TRBV6-5 CARPLGGHEQFF
TRBJ1-4 TRBV7-8 CASSLAEREVKLFF
TRBJ2-3 TRBV4-1 CASSQDMPGLAATDTQYF
TRBJ2-2 TRBV30 CAWSVPAGRELFF
TRBJ2-1 TRBV12-5 CASGLDIAGGNNEQFF
TRBJ2-5 TRBV11-2 CASSFGQGETQYF
TRBJ1-1 TRBV5-1 CASSPQQGETEAFF
TRBJ1-3 TRBV30 CAWSFRDRVNLDGNTIYF
TRBJ2-7 TRBV2 CASTAELPGQGPSSYEQYF
TRBJ1-2 TRBV6-5 CASGSTTYGYTF
TRBJ2-7 TRBV20-1 CSATLAYEQYF
TRBJ2-1 TRBV9 CASSPGQGVDEQFF
TRBJ2-1 TRBV21-1 CASSTRTDNEQFF
TRBJ1-1 TRBV9 CASSDRGQGHTEAFF
TRBJ1-3 TRBV6-6 CASSWDNSGNTIYF
TRBJ1-4 TRBV5-1 CASSLQGSTNEKLFF
TRBJ2-5 TRBV4-3 CASSHRLAGVGGETQYF
TRBJ1-2 TRBV28 CASSPTVNGYTF
TRBJ1-2 TRBV5-8 CASSLVVGTVYGYTF
TRBJ1-2 TRBV19 CASSIPPTGQVGYTF
TRBJ2-1 TRBV9 CASSVVGGSYNEQFF
TRBJ1-1 TRBV29-1 CSVDSRAGTMNTEAFF
TRBJ2-7 TRBV5-1 CASSRRTAAYEQYF
TRBJ2-6 TRBV6-1 CASSGQTGRLLSGANVLTF
TRBJ1-6 TRBV6-5 CASSSGGKVGSPLHF
TRBJ2-3 TRBV28 CASSLFVGGIDTQYF
TRBJ1-2 TRBV19 CASTLDRGLNYGYTF
TRBJ2-3 TRBV28 CASKPGGSTDTQYF
TRBJ2-7 TRBV7-9 CASSLGPSFSSYEQYF
TRBJ1-6 TRBV4-1 CASSEKGQGVSPLHF
TRBJ1-2 TRBV4-1 CASSPGQGAYGYTF
TRBJ2-7 TRBV12-2 CASRLRGRGPVLALYEQYF